One and the same sample provided the 25 T cell receptor beta chains below, sequenced in a study of Ad26.COV2.S vaccination and SARS-CoV-2 variants. Repertoires were generated with immunoSEQ multiplex PCR, while TCRdb's copy carries only in-frame clones and drops some. This sample has approximately 400,000 clones, with around four fifths found just once. Regarding treatment: over 15 received Ad26.COV2.S at low or high dose, single or two shots; several received placebo; per-sample allocation not given. Sample collection was performed on day 63 after the first vaccine or placebo injection. This material consisted of peripheral blood, taken in a trial of Ad26.COV2.S vaccine versus placebo. All receptors derive from a person between 18 and 65 years old who received the Ad26.COV2.S COVID-19 vaccine or a placebo.

V gene TRBV4-1 combines with J gene TRBJ1-2; D call uncertain. This CDR3 contains 14 residues. Trimming took 1 base from V and 6 from J, leaving 12 bases between them. Germline V gene sequence: CDR1 MGHRA, CDR2 YSYEKL. The CDR3 protein is CASSQAPATHGYTF. In DNA form, the CDR3 reads TGCGCCAGCAGCCAAGCACCAGCTACACATGGCTACACCTTC.

The genes are TRBV14 and TRBJ2-5; no clear D. Germline V gene sequence: CDR1 SGHDN, CDR2 FVKESK. The CDR3 is made up of 13 amino acids. V shed 1 base and J shed 4 bases, with 7 bases lying between them. The CDR3 nucleotides are TGTGCCAGCAGCCAAGTCTACTTAGAGACCCAGTACTTC. The encoded protein is CASSQVYLETQYF.

This clone turned up a few times. The DNA for the CDR3 is TGTGCCAGCAGCCCAAGGGGTCAGGTGAACACTGAAGCTTTCTTT. Residues: CASSPRGQVNTEAFF. The rearrangement joins TRBV9 to TRBJ1-1, with D possibly matching TRBD1 (5 bases). The V and J ends lost 4 bases and 0 bases respectively, with 13 bases between them. The CDR3 extends over 15 amino acids. Germline V CDR1 and CDR2: SGDLS, YYNGEE.

The rearrangement joins TRBV6-6 to TRBJ1-1; D gene ambiguous. The V gene's germline CDR1 is MNHNY and CDR2 SVGAGI (reference sequence). The V gene lost 8 bases and the J gene lost 3 bases, with 10 bases spanning the gap. The CDR3 has 12 residues. The DNA for the CDR3 is TGTGCCAGCGGCCACGGACACACTGAAGCTTTCTTT. Its protein is CASGHGHTEAFF.

The J gene is TRBJ1-5, the V gene TRBV6-5; possibly TRBD1 for D (5 bases). The germline gives CDR1 MNHEY, CDR2 SVGAGI. Trimming took off 4 bases at V and 1 base at J, with 11 bases between the two ends. This CDR3 has 15 amino acids. The CDR3 DNA follows: TGTGCCAGCAGTTCATATGGGGGAAGCAATCAGCCCCAGCATTTT. Translated, it gives CASSSYGGSNQPQHF.

This clone turned up a few times. The chain carries TRBV5-1 and TRBJ2-2; TRBD1 agrees at 7 bases. Trimming removed 5 bases from V and 0 bases from J; junction bases left unmatched: 7. The CDR3 runs 16 residues. CDR1 SGHRS and CDR2 YFSETQ come from the germline V gene. In DNA, the CDR3 is TGCGCCAGCAGAAAAGGGACAGAGACGAACACCGGGGAGCTGTTTTTT. It yields the protein CASRKGTETNTGELFF.

The genes are TRBV12-5 and TRBJ2-6; 9 bases fit TRBD1. CDR3 length equals 19 residues. Per germline, CDR1 LGHNT and CDR2 FRNRAP. J gave up 3 bases and V 0 bases, and 9 bases lay outside the gene matches. CDR3 sequence reads: CASGLVLGTGLYGANVLTF. CDR3 nucleotide sequence: TGTGCTAGTGGTTTGGTACTGGGGACAGGGTTATATGGGGCCAACGTCCTGACTTTC.

A remark on this clone: A clone one base away is much larger, so this may be a read error. The same CDR3 can be traced to other DNA sequences in this sample. The V and J genes are TRBV10-3 and TRBJ2-3; TRBD1 agrees at 8 bases. CDR3 size: 14 residues. Trimming at V came to 4 bases and at J to 2 bases, leaving 2 bases not matched to a gene. In germline, CDR1 is ENHRY, CDR2 SYGVKD. This CDR3 reads CAISGTGTTDTQYF. The DNA for the CDR3 is TGTGCCATCAGTGGGACAGGGACCACAGATACGCAGTATTTT.

The count of this clone is one. V usage is TRBV18 and J usage is TRBJ1-5, with D unclear. The germline gives CDR1 KGHSH, CDR2 LQKENI. The CDR3 is made up of 16 amino acids. V shed 6 bases and J shed 5 bases, with 20 bases lying between them. DNA for the CDR3: TGTGCCAGCTCCCCCCCAGGCGGGCGCGCATATCAGCCCCAGCATTTT. Translating it yields CASSPPGGRAYQPQHF. The variable domain in full, with the rest retrieved from reference TRBV18 and TRBJ1-5, is NAGVMQNPRHLVRRRGQEARLRCSPMKGHSHVYWYRQLPEEGLKFMVYLQKENIIDESGMPKERFSAEFPKEGPSILRIQQVVRGDSAAYFCASSPPGGRAYQPQHFGDGTRLSIL.

V and J are TRBV9 and TRBJ1-2; the match to TRBD1 covers 8 bases. This CDR3 comprises 14 residues. Germline V gene lookup returns CDR1 SGDLS and CDR2 YYNGEE. Unmatched junction bases numbered 8, after V lost 6 bases and J lost 4 bases. CDR3 coding DNA: TGTGCCAGCAACCGGGGACAGGACCTCTATGGCTACACCTTC. It encodes CASNRGQDLYGYTF.

The CDR3 nucleotides are TGTGCCAGCAGTTCGGGGAGAGCGGGGCCCTACGAGCAGTACTTC. Its translation: CASSSGRAGPYEQYF. This rearrangement joins TRBV6-6 to TRBJ2-7; TRBD2 matches at 7 bases. Germline CDR1 reads MNHNY; CDR2 reads SVGAGI (reference sequence). The CDR3 sequence is 15 residues long. V lost 4 bases to trimming and J lost 2 bases; unmatched junction nucleotides: 8.

The V and J genes are TRBV5-3 and TRBJ2-7; D remains unclear. TRBV5-3 qualifies as an ORF whose function is uncertain. CDR3 size: 15 residues. Trimming removed 4 bases at V and 3 bases at J, with 17 bases between. CDR3 protein: CARSLQRVIDYEQYF. Here the CDR3 DNA reads TGTGCCAGAAGCCTGCAACGGGTAATAGACTACGAGCAGTACTTC.

The V gene is TRBV18, the J gene TRBJ2-6; 10 positions match TRBD1. The CDR3 has 18 residues. Germline V gene sequence: CDR1 KGHSH, CDR2 LQKENI. The V and J ends lost 6 bases and 0 bases, in that order; junction bases with no gene match: 8. The CDR3 DNA sequence: TGTGCCAGCTCCTCAGCGGGGACAGGGGCCTCTGGGGCCAACGTCCTGACTTTC. As protein: CASSSAGTGASGANVLTF.

This clone came up once. This sequence joins TRBV11-2 and TRBJ2-3, with 9 nucleotides matching TRBD2. The CDR3 length is 14 residues. Looked up from germline, CDR1 is SGHAT and CDR2 is FQNNGV. The junction had 4 bases not matched to a gene; V was cut back by 7 bases and J by 2 bases. CDR3 residues: CASIAGAITDTQYF. The CDR3, as DNA: TGTGCCAGCATAGCGGGGGCCATCACAGATACGCAGTATTTT.

The chain has TRBV6-1 and TRBJ2-1; no clear D. CDR1 is MNHNS and CDR2 is SASEGT in the germline V gene. The CDR3 runs 15 residues. Trimming removed 2 bases from V and 10 bases from J, with 18 bases in between. The CDR3 sequence: CASSESGIFLSEQFF. The CDR3 DNA reads as TGTGCCAGCAGTGAATCTGGGATCTTCCTCTCGGAGCAGTTCTTC.

This clone has a single count. V gene TRBV7-3 combines with J gene TRBJ2-1, with D possibly matching TRBD2 (7 bases). V gave up 0 bases and J gave up 8 bases, with 17 bases separating them. This CDR3 has 16 amino acids. Germline V gives CDR1 SGHTA, CDR2 FQGTGA. The CDR3 loop is CASSLTGGRQVDEQFF. For the CDR3, the DNA is TGTGCCAGCAGCTTAACGGGCGGGAGACAGGTGGATGAGCAGTTCTTC.

This chain joins TRBV7-2 and TRBJ2-3; a weak D match, TRBD1 (5 bases). V lost 6 bases and J lost 3, with 16 bases in between. Germline V CDR1 and CDR2: SGHTA, FQGNSA. CDR3 size: 15 residues. The CDR3 sequence is CASSWDRKGTDTQYF. The CDR3 DNA follows: TGTGCCAGCAGTTGGGATCGTAAGGGGACAGATACGCAGTATTTT.

The chain combines TRBV7-2 with TRBJ1-3; TRBD1 matches 7 bases. With V trimmed by 5 bases and J by 4 bases, 8 bases remained unmatched. This CDR3 region has 15 residues. Germline V gene lookup returns CDR1 SGHTA and CDR2 FQGNSA. The CDR3 spells CASSAIRGPGNTIYF. In DNA form, the CDR3 reads TGTGCCAGCAGCGCGATAAGGGGGCCGGGAAACACCATATATTTT.

This chain connects TRBV25-1 to TRBJ2-3; D unclear. The CDR3 loop spans 13 amino acids. Germline V gives CDR1 MGHDK, CDR2 SYGVNS. Trimming shortened V by 10 bases and J by 0 bases, and 11 bases separated the two germline ends. In DNA form, the CDR3 reads TGTGCCACCGCGAAAGGGAGCACAGATACGCAGTATTTT. Protein sequence: CATAKGSTDTQYF.

The J gene is TRBJ1-2, the V gene TRBV5-1, with a tentative D call TRBD1 (6 bases). Germline assignment: CDR1 SGHRS and CDR2 YFSETQ. There are 13 residues in the CDR3. Trimming removed 2 bases from V and 8 bases from J, with 13 bases in between. This chain's CDR3 is CASSFGGAYGYTF. Written as DNA, the CDR3 is TGCGCCAGCAGCTTTGGGGGGGCTTACGGCTACACCTTC. The whole variable domain, remainder taken from reference TRBV5-1 and TRBJ1-2, is KAGVTQTPRYLIKTRGQQVTLSCSPISGHRSVSWYQQTPGQGLQFLFEYFSETQRNKGNFPGRFSGRQFSNSRSEMNVSTLELGDSALYLCASSFGGAYGYTFGSGTRLTVV.

V usage is TRBV18 and J usage is TRBJ1-1; possible D gene TRBD1, 5 bases. CDR3 length equals 18 residues. The V end was cut by 3 bases, the J end by 5 bases, with 25 bases between. Per germline, CDR1 KGHSH and CDR2 LQKENI. The chain's CDR3 is CASSPTGAASWGETEAFF. CDR3 DNA: TGTGCCAGCTCACCGACGGGAGCCGCATCTTGGGGGGAAACTGAAGCTTTCTTT.

The chain links TRBV6-5 to TRBJ2-1; possible D gene TRBD2, 5 bases. The CDR3 is made up of 15 amino acids. Trimming took off 2 bases at V and 7 bases at J, with 15 bases between the two ends. The germline CDR1 and CDR2 sequences are MNHEY and SVGAGI. CDR3 in amino acids: CASSYLLGPGNEQFF. CDR3 DNA: TGTGCCAGCAGTTACCTGTTGGGCCCGGGGAATGAGCAGTTCTTC.

Written as DNA, the CDR3 is TGTGCCAGCAGTTACCGGGACACCCCCACCTACGAGCAGTACTTC. It translates to CASSYRDTPTYEQYF. V and J are TRBV6-5 and TRBJ2-7, with D tentatively TRBD1 (6 bases). Germline V CDR1 and CDR2: MNHEY, SVGAGI. This CDR3 region has 15 residues. V lost 2 bases, J lost 2 bases, and 13 bases lay in between.

This clone was picked up a small number of times. The chain uses TRBV4-2 and TRBJ1-5; TRBD1 might be the D (5 bases). This CDR3 has 17 amino acids. V lost 0 bases, J lost 3 bases, and 15 bases lay in between. The germline gives CDR1 LGHNA, CDR2 YNFKEQ. CDR3 residues: CASSQDPGPSLNQPQHF. Written as DNA, the CDR3 is TGTGCCAGCAGCCAAGATCCAGGGCCAAGCCTCAATCAGCCCCAGCATTTT.

This clone was picked up one time. This chain joins TRBV9 and TRBJ2-3; D is unclear. CDR1 is SGDLS, CDR2 YYNGEE, per germline. The length of the CDR3 is 14 residues. Trimming removed 6 bases at V and 2 bases at J, with 13 bases between. The CDR3, as DNA: TGTGCCAGCACTGCAACTCCTTACACAGATACGCAGTATTTT. It specifies CASTATPYTDTQYF.